A selection of T cell receptor beta chains follows, all from one sample in a study of T-cell memory formation after mild COVID-19. TCRdb re-called the 5' RACE reads through MiXCR, storing one row per CDR3 protein. The profile shows around 340,000 distinct CDR3 sequences, approximately 15% of them singletons. Material: PBMCs or a T cell subset sorted from them (not recorded which). Every receptor here comes from a man younger than 35 who had mild COVID-19 (a few samples of this study predate the infection). Cell type and time point are not known. Each CDR3 is given with its conserved first and last residue. The order of the fields is J gene, CDR3 length, V gene, clone size, D gene, CDR3 DNA, CDR3 protein. The D gene is left open where the match is weak. Size tells how often a clone was seen (once, few, many) or the class of an expanded clone, and some rows leave it out.

TRBJ2-7	13	TRBV7-2	many	NA	TGTGCCAGCAGCTTGGGCAGAGCCTACGAGCAGTACTTC	CASSLGRAYEQYF
TRBJ2-2	15	TRBV10-2	few	NA	TGCGCCACCTTTCTCCGACAGGCGGTCGGCGGGGAGCTGTTTTTT	CATFLRQAVGGELFF
TRBJ1-2	13	TRBV2	NA	NA	TGTGCCAGCAGAGATGACAGGCGTAGGGGCTACACCTTC	CASRDDRRRGYTF
TRBJ1-6	15	TRBV9	NA	NA	TGTGCCAGCAGCGCATCGGGGGGAGCGAATTCACCCCTCCACTTT	CASSASGGANSPLHF
TRBJ2-1	13	TRBV29-1	NA	NA	TGCAGCGGCCGGGACATTCGTAACAATGAGCAGTTCTTC	CSGRDIRNNEQFF
TRBJ1-2	17	TRBV25-1	few	TRBD1	TGTGCCAGCAGTGAAGCCGGGACAGGCTTCCCTTCCTATGGCTACACCTTC	CASSEAGTGFPSYGYTF
TRBJ1-5	14	TRBV6-1	few	NA	TGTGCCACCCAGACAGAATTTAGCAATCAGCCCCAGCATTTT	CATQTEFSNQPQHF
TRBJ2-7	16	TRBV3-1	NA	TRBD1	TGTGCCAGCAGCCAAGTGGGCGGGACAGGGGGCTACGAGCAGTACTTC	CASSQVGGTGGYEQYF
TRBJ1-2	15	TRBV7-2	NA	NA	TGTGCCAGCAGCTTACCGGCGGGACGGGCCTATGGCTACACCTTC	CASSLPAGRAYGYTF
TRBJ2-7	14	TRBV4-2	NA	NA	TGTGCCAGCAGCCAACGGGACGGCTCCTACGAGCAGTACTTC	CASSQRDGSYEQYF
TRBJ2-7	15	TRBV15	few	NA	TGTGCCACCAGCAGAGAAACAGTGTTAGCCTACGAGCAGTACTTC	CATSRETVLAYEQYF
TRBJ1-6	15	TRBV2	NA	NA	TGTGCCAGCAGTCGACGGAGCTCCTATAATTCACCCCTCCACTTT	CASSRRSSYNSPLHF
TRBJ1-1	14	TRBV10-3	few	NA	TGTGCCATCAGTGGTGGGGGAAGGAACAATGAAGCTTTCTTT	CAISGGGRNNEAFF
TRBJ1-1	12	TRBV20-1	many	TRBD1	TGCAGTGCTTGGACAGGGAACACTGAAGCTTTCTTT	CSAWTGNTEAFF
TRBJ2-1	12	TRBV10-3	many	NA	TGTGCCATCGACCGTGGTAACAATGAGCAGTTCTTC	CAIDRGNNEQFF
TRBJ2-1	16	TRBV12-3/TRBV12-4	NA	TRBD2	TGTGCCAGCAGTTTGGGGGGGGTAAGCTCCTACAATGAGCAGTTCTTC	CASSLGGVSSYNEQFF
TRBJ2-3	13	TRBV6-2/TRBV6-3	few	NA	TGTGCCAGCAGTTACTCGAGTCCCGATACGCAGTATTTT	CASSYSSPDTQYF
TRBJ1-2	14	TRBV9	few	NA	TGTGCCAGCAGCGTAGGGGTCATTAACTATGGCTACACCTTC	CASSVGVINYGYTF
TRBJ2-5	14	TRBV10-3	NA	NA	TGTGCCATCAGTGGCGGGTTGGATCAAGAGACCCAGTACTTC	CAISGGLDQETQYF
TRBJ2-3	13	TRBV19	NA	TRBD2	TGTGCCAGTAGTCCGGGACTAGCTGATACGCAGTATTTT	CASSPGLADTQYF
TRBJ2-1	14	TRBV11-2	few	TRBD2	TGTGCCAGCAGGGAGACTAGCGGATACAATGAGCAGTTCTTC	CASRETSGYNEQFF
TRBJ1-6	12	TRBV12-3/TRBV12-4	many	NA	TGTGCCAGCAGCCGACTGAACTCACCCCTCCACTTT	CASSRLNSPLHF
TRBJ1-1	15	TRBV7-3	few	NA	TGTGCCAGCAGAGAAACTAGGGGGATGAACACTGAAGCTTTCTTT	CASRETRGMNTEAFF
TRBJ2-2	14	TRBV19	few	NA	TGTGCCAGTACCCGGACAGTGAACACCGGGGAGCTGTTTTTT	CASTRTVNTGELFF
TRBJ2-7	15	TRBV20-1	NA	TRBD1	TGCAGTGCTATTCCTCGGACAGGGATGGGGAACGAGCAGTACTTC	CSAIPRTGMGNEQYF
TRBJ1-4	10	TRBV20-1	few	NA	TGCAGTGTCAAGTGGGAAAAACTGTTTTTT	CSVKWEKLFF
TRBJ2-7	15	TRBV4-1	NA	TRBD2	TGCGCCAGCAGCCAAGGAGCGGGGGCTTACTACGAGCAGTACTTC	CASSQGAGAYYEQYF
TRBJ2-3	17	TRBV9	NA	TRBD2	TGTGCCAGCAGCGCTATCCTGACTAGCGGGGCTACAGATACGCAGTATTTT	CASSAILTSGATDTQYF
TRBJ1-1	15	TRBV9	NA	NA	TGTGCCAGCAGCCCCCAGAACAGCATGAACACTGAAGCTTTCTTT	CASSPQNSMNTEAFF
TRBJ1-1	13	TRBV4-3	few	NA	TGCGCCAGCAGCCAAGCTTTCTGGACAGCAGCTTTCTTT	CASSQAFWTAAFF
TRBJ1-3	12	TRBV20-1	NA	NA	TGCAGTGGAACAGAACGTGGAAACACCATATATTTT	CSGTERGNTIYF
TRBJ2-2	11	TRBV9	few	NA	TGTGCCAGCAGCACTGGGGGGGAGCTGTTTTTT	CASSTGGELFF
TRBJ2-5	14	TRBV10-3	few	NA	TGTGCCATCCGGGACGGAACGTACCAAGAGACCCAGTACTTC	CAIRDGTYQETQYF
TRBJ2-5	16	TRBV5-1	few	TRBD1	TGCGCCAGCAGCGGGCGGACAGGGGGCGTTCAAGAGACCCAGTACTTC	CASSGRTGGVQETQYF
TRBJ2-5	14	TRBV20-1	few	TRBD1	TGCAGTGCTACCAAACAGGGGCGCTGGGAGACCCAGTACTTC	CSATKQGRWETQYF
TRBJ2-1	16	TRBV6-5	many	NA	TGTGCCAGCAGTGGCCGTGAGCAGCTAGCCTACAATGAGCAGTTCTTC	CASSGREQLAYNEQFF
TRBJ2-1	15	TRBV4-1	many	NA	TGCGCCAGCAGCCAAGTGGACAACTCCTACAATGAGCAGTTCTTC	CASSQVDNSYNEQFF
TRBJ1-2	15	TRBV24-1	NA	NA	TGTGCCACCAGTGGGTCCAGGGATTCGCGCTATGGCTACACCTTC	CATSGSRDSRYGYTF
TRBJ2-1	15	TRBV12-3/TRBV12-4	NA	NA	TGTGCCAGCAGGAGCACTAGGAGGGCCTACAATGAGCAGTTCTTC	CASRSTRRAYNEQFF
TRBJ1-2	14	TRBV3-1	NA	NA	TGTGCCAGCAGCTTACAGGGATTTGGGTATGGCTACACCTTC	CASSLQGFGYGYTF
TRBJ2-1	16	TRBV4-3	few	TRBD2	TGCGCCAGCCGCGAATCTAGCGGGGGGGCTTACAATGAGCAGTTCTTC	CASRESSGGAYNEQFF
TRBJ2-1	14	TRBV18	NA	NA	TGTGCCAGCTCACTGGGGGTCCCGACCAATGAGCAGTTCTTC	CASSLGVPTNEQFF
TRBJ1-1	12	TRBV11-2	NA	TRBD1	TGTGCCAGCATCCGGACAGGGACTGAAGCTTTCTTT	CASIRTGTEAFF
TRBJ2-1	14	TRBV10-3	few	NA	TGTGCCATCAGTGAGTCGAATTGGTACAATGAGCAGTTCTTC	CAISESNWYNEQFF
TRBJ2-5	14	TRBV20-1	NA	NA	TGCAGTGCTAGACGCCTCAGGGGGGAAGAGACCCAGTACTTC	CSARRLRGEETQYF
TRBJ2-1	16	TRBV7-9	few	TRBD2	TGTGCCAGCAGCTTAGTTGGGACTACGTCCTACAATGAGCAGTTCTTC	CASSLVGTTSYNEQFF
TRBJ2-7	15	TRBV6-5	NA	TRBD2	TGTGCCAGCAGCCCGTCGGGCGGGGGAGTCTACGAGCAGTACTTC	CASSPSGGGVYEQYF
TRBJ1-1	13	TRBV25-1	NA	NA	TGTGCCAGCAGTGACGGTGGATTTGGGAGGGCTTTCTTT	CASSDGGFGRAFF
TRBJ2-7	14	TRBV11-2	many	NA	TGTGCCAGCAGCTTGGCGGGACAGTCCTACGAGCAGTACTTC	CASSLAGQSYEQYF
TRBJ2-4	14	TRBV11-2	many	NA	TGTGCCAGCAGCTTTGGTCCGGCGGGAAACATTCAGTACTTC	CASSFGPAGNIQYF
TRBJ1-1	15	TRBV20-1	NA	TRBD1	TGCAGTGCTAGAGATCCGGGACAGGGGACCACTGAAGCTTTCTTT	CSARDPGQGTTEAFF
TRBJ1-5	15	TRBV6-6	few	NA	TGTGCCAGCAGTTACTCTGTCAGCTTCAATCAGCCCCAGCATTTT	CASSYSVSFNQPQHF
TRBJ1-1	15	TRBV10-3	few	NA	TGTGCCATCAGTGAGAATCGGGGAGGGTACACTGAAGCTTTCTTT	CAISENRGGYTEAFF
TRBJ2-7	14	TRBV27	few	TRBD2	TGTGCCAGCAGTTTTAGCGGGGGGTCCTACGAGCAGTACTTC	CASSFSGGSYEQYF
TRBJ1-5	14	TRBV20-1	few	NA	TGCAGTGCTAGAGTGGGCAGGGGTCGTCAGCCCCAGCATTTT	CSARVGRGRQPQHF
TRBJ2-5	15	TRBV5-6	NA	NA	TGTGCCAGCAGCTTGTGGGGGCGCGGGTTCGGGACCCAGTACTTC	CASSLWGRGFGTQYF
TRBJ2-5	12	TRBV20-1	many	NA	TGCAGTGCTAGAGCCGGGGCTGAGACCCAGTACTTC	CSARAGAETQYF